A selection of T cell receptor beta chains follows, all from one sample in a study of OX40 agonist ivuxolimab in advanced cancers. Assay: immunoSEQ multiplex PCR; the TCRdb copy retains only in-frame clones and omits some. The sample includes thousands of clones, 88% of them seen just once. Sequencing was performed on CD4+ or CD8+ T cells sorted from blood, taken in a trial of the OX40 agonist ivuxolimab. These receptor sequences come from an adult with an advanced solid tumor such as melanoma, head and neck, liver or kidney cancer. Each CDR3 is given with its conserved first and last residue. D genes are given only for firm matches. Rows may omit the clone size; those that give it use once, few, many or a size class.

J gene | clone size | V gene | D gene | CDR3 protein | CDR3 DNA
TRBJ2-7 | NA | TRBV28 | NA | CASSLTGAGGYEQYF | TGTGCCAGCAGTTTAACCGGGGCTGGGGGATACGAGCAGTACTTC
TRBJ2-1 | NA | TRBV6-5 | NA | CASRRDSLPGNEQFF | TGTGCCAGCAGACGGGACTCCCTCCCGGGAAATGAGCAGTTCTTC
TRBJ2-5 | NA | TRBV5-1 | TRBD2 | CASSLAGTSGETQYF | TGCGCCAGCAGCTTGGCCGGGACTAGCGGAGAGACCCAGTACTTC
TRBJ1-5 | few | TRBV16 | NA | CASSPTGLSNQPQHF | TGTGCCAGCAGCCCCACAGGGCTTAGCAATCAGCCCCAGCATTTT
TRBJ2-5 | NA | TRBV9 | NA | CASSVEASGRQETQYF | TGTGCCAGCAGCGTAGAGGCGAGCGGAAGGCAAGAGACCCAGTACTTC
TRBJ1-4 | NA | TRBV5-6 | NA | CASSLGRANEKLFF | TGTGCCAGCAGCCTAGGGAGAGCGAATGAAAAACTGTTTTTT
TRBJ2-7 | NA | TRBV7-2 | TRBD2 | CASSPTGLAETYEQYF | TGTGCCAGCAGCCCCACTGGACTAGCGGAAACCTACGAGCAGTACTTC
TRBJ1-1 | NA | TRBV11-1 | NA | CASSHQGRFNTEAFF | TGTGCCAGCAGCCACCAGGGTAGGTTCAACACTGAAGCTTTCTTT
TRBJ2-7 | NA | TRBV5-1 | NA | CASSQYSATYEQYF | TGCGCCAGCAGCCAATACTCCGCCACCTACGAGCAGTACTTC
TRBJ2-7 | NA | TRBV27 | NA | CASSLSRPAYEQYF | TGTGCCAGCAGTTTGTCCCGGCCTGCCTACGAGCAGTACTTC
TRBJ1-2 | NA | TRBV19 | NA | CASSIGARDTYGYTF | TGTGCCAGTAGTATAGGGGCCCGAGACACCTATGGCTACACCTTC
TRBJ1-1 | NA | TRBV4-3 | NA | CASSHLRGETEAFF | TGCGCCAGCAGCCATCTTAGGGGGGAGACTGAAGCTTTCTTT
TRBJ1-2 | NA | TRBV19 | NA | CASSIRIINQRYTF | TGTGCCAGTAGTATCCGCATTATTAACCAGCGCTACACCTTC
TRBJ2-3 | NA | TRBV4-3 | TRBD1 | CASSQESGTEFTDTQYF | TGCGCCAGCAGCCAAGAATCCGGGACAGAATTCACAGATACGCAGTATTTT
TRBJ1-3 | NA | TRBV4-1 | TRBD1 | CASSQAGQGIGNTIYF | TGCGCCAGCAGCCAAGCAGGACAGGGGATTGGAAACACCATATATTTT
TRBJ1-2 | NA | TRBV6-5 | NA | CASSYSGAGYTF | TGTGCCAGCAGTTACTCTGGCGCGGGCTACACCTTC
TRBJ2-7 | NA | TRBV27 | NA | CASSPVGVGYEQYF | TGTGCCAGCAGTCCCGTGGGGGTAGGGTACGAGCAGTACTTC
TRBJ1-2 | NA | TRBV10-3 | NA | CAISTPGFSRGSYGYTF | TGTGCCATCAGTACCCCCGGGTTCTCCAGGGGAAGCTATGGCTACACCTTC
TRBJ1-2 | NA | TRBV6-5 | NA | CASSYPGSNYGYTF | TGTGCCAGCAGTTACCCGGGGTCTAACTATGGCTACACCTTC
TRBJ1-1 | few | TRBV7-3 | NA | CASSLMASAEAFF | TGTGCCAGCAGCTTAATGGCTAGCGCGGAAGCTTTCTTT
TRBJ2-2 | NA | TRBV9 | NA | CASKGNTGELFF | TGTGCCAGCAAGGGGAACACCGGGGAGCTGTTTTTT
TRBJ2-3 | NA | TRBV4-1 | NA | CASSQDLVGGTDTQYF | TGCGCCAGCAGCCAAGATTTGGTGGGGGGTACAGATACGCAGTATTTT
TRBJ1-1 | NA | TRBV30 | NA | CAWSVDTNTEAFF | TGTGCCTGGAGTGTCGACACGAACACTGAAGCTTTCTTT
TRBJ2-3 | NA | TRBV2 | NA | CAHGADTQYF | TGTGCCCATGGGGCAGATACGCAGTATTTT
TRBJ2-2 | NA | TRBV6-6 | NA | CASSGDTGELFF | TGTGCCAGCAGCGGGGACACCGGGGAGCTGTTTTTT
TRBJ2-5 | NA | TRBV6-5 | TRBD2 | CASSYPGGETQYF | TGTGCCAGCAGTTACCCCGGGGGGGAGACCCAGTACTTC
TRBJ1-4 | NA | TRBV9 | NA | CASSDEQREKLFF | TGTGCCAGCAGCGACGAACAGCGCGAAAAACTGTTTTTT
TRBJ2-4 | NA | TRBV7-8 | TRBD1 | CASSQGGQGSIQYF | TGTGCCAGCAGCCAAGGAGGACAGGGGTCCATTCAGTACTTC
TRBJ2-4 | NA | TRBV28 | TRBD2 | CASSLAGGGGIQYF | TGTGCCAGCAGTTTAGCGGGAGGAGGGGGCATTCAGTACTTC
TRBJ1-1 | NA | TRBV4-3 | NA | CASSQTGFNTEAFF | TGCGCCAGCAGCCAAACAGGGTTTAATACTGAAGCTTTCTTT
TRBJ1-1 | NA | TRBV19 | NA | CASSMVGLMNTEAFF | TGTGCCAGTAGTATGGTGGGGCTCATGAACACTGAAGCTTTCTTT
TRBJ2-1 | NA | TRBV5-5 | TRBD2 | CASSSPGLAGPHNEQFF | TGTGCCAGCAGCTCCCCCGGACTAGCGGGACCCCACAATGAGCAGTTCTTC
TRBJ2-3 | NA | TRBV4-1 | NA | CASSQDSETDTQYF | TGCGCCAGCAGCCAAGACTCGGAGACAGATACGCAGTATTTT
TRBJ2-7 | NA | TRBV19 | TRBD1 | CASRGQTYEQYF | TGTGCCAGTAGGGGACAGACCTACGAGCAGTACTTC
TRBJ2-3 | NA | TRBV15 | TRBD2 | CATRGGSTDTQYF | TGTGCCACTCGCGGGGGTTCCACAGATACGCAGTATTTT
TRBJ2-3 | NA | TRBV6-6 | TRBD2 | CASRAGVSDTQYF | TGTGCCAGCAGAGCGGGAGTGTCAGATACGCAGTATTTT
TRBJ1-5 | medium-sized | TRBV2 | NA | CASSEVGVVQPQHF | TGTGCCAGCAGTGAAGTGGGGGTGGTTCAGCCCCAGCATTTT
TRBJ2-3 | NA | TRBV30 | NA | CAWQFMSPDTQYF | TGTGCCTGGCAATTCATGTCCCCAGATACGCAGTATTTT
TRBJ1-5 | NA | TRBV18 | NA | CASSPLGDQPQHF | TGTGCCAGCTCACCCCTCGGTGATCAGCCCCAGCATTTT
TRBJ2-4 | NA | TRBV4-1 | TRBD2 | CASSQESGSRTKNIQYF | TGCGCCAGCAGCCAAGAAAGCGGGAGTCGTACCAAAAACATTCAGTACTTC
TRBJ1-5 | NA | TRBV7-9 | NA | CASSLAGEGQPQHF | TGTGCCAGCAGCTTAGCAGGGGAGGGACAGCCCCAGCATTTT
TRBJ1-4 | NA | TRBV13 | NA | CASSFGNGGGKLFF | TGTGCCAGCAGCTTCGGGAACGGTGGAGGGAAACTGTTTTTT
TRBJ2-2 | NA | TRBV7-9 | TRBD1 | CASSLRWDRGTGELFF | TGTGCCAGCAGCTTACGGTGGGACAGGGGCACCGGGGAGCTGTTTTTT
TRBJ2-1 | NA | TRBV12-5 | TRBD2 | CASQTSGVNNEQFF | TGTGCTAGCCAGACTAGCGGAGTTAACAATGAGCAGTTCTTC
TRBJ2-3 | NA | TRBV7-8 | NA | CASSLASWVDTQYF | TGTGCCAGCAGCTTAGCAAGCTGGGTGGATACGCAGTATTTT
TRBJ2-7 | NA | TRBV29-1 | TRBD1 | CSPGTGGPYEQYF | TGCAGCCCTGGGACAGGGGGTCCCTACGAGCAGTACTTC
TRBJ2-6 | once | TRBV9 | NA | CASSIDREVSGANVLTF | TGTGCCAGCAGCATCGACAGGGAGGTCTCTGGGGCCAACGTCCTGACTTTC
TRBJ2-3 | NA | TRBV6-6 | NA | CASRPGSTDTQYF | TGTGCCAGCAGACCCGGGAGCACAGATACGCAGTATTTT
TRBJ2-5 | NA | TRBV27 | NA | CASSLGAGTQYF | TGTGCCAGCAGTTTAGGGGCGGGGACCCAGTACTTC
TRBJ2-1 | NA | TRBV19 | NA | CASTPGSYNEQFF | TGTGCCAGTACTCCTGGCTCCTACAATGAGCAGTTCTTC
TRBJ2-5 | large | TRBV4-1 | NA | CASSQETGLEGTQYF | TGCGCCAGCAGCCAAGAAACAGGGCTGGAAGGGACCCAGTACTTC
TRBJ1-1 | NA | TRBV10-3 | TRBD1 | CATRQGLNTEAFF | TGTGCCACCCGACAGGGGTTGAACACTGAAGCTTTCTTT
TRBJ2-1 | NA | TRBV7-2 | NA | CASSVNSYNEQFF | TGTGCCAGCAGTGTAAACAGCTACAATGAGCAGTTCTTC
TRBJ1-2 | NA | TRBV7-9 | NA | CASSLNGYTF | TGTGCCAGCAGCTTAAATGGCTACACCTTC
TRBJ1-1 | NA | TRBV28 | NA | CASSLYATVYYTEAFF | TGTGCCAGCAGTTTATACGCGACAGTTTACTACACTGAAGCTTTCTTT
TRBJ1-1 | NA | TRBV7-9 | NA | CASSITLGGALNTEAFF | TGTGCCAGCAGCATAACTCTCGGGGGGGCTTTGAACACTGAAGCTTTCTTT
TRBJ2-2 | NA | TRBV5-1 | NA | CASSLVKDSTGELFF | TGCGCCAGCAGCTTGGTAAAGGACTCCACCGGGGAGCTGTTTTTT
TRBJ1-5 | once | TRBV6-6 | TRBD1 | CASSKQGLGQPQHF | TGTGCCAGCAGTAAACAGGGGCTGGGACAGCCCCAGCATTTT
TRBJ2-7 | NA | TRBV27 | NA | CASSLARGAAEQYF | TGTGCCAGCAGTTTAGCCAGGGGGGCCGCCGAGCAGTACTTC